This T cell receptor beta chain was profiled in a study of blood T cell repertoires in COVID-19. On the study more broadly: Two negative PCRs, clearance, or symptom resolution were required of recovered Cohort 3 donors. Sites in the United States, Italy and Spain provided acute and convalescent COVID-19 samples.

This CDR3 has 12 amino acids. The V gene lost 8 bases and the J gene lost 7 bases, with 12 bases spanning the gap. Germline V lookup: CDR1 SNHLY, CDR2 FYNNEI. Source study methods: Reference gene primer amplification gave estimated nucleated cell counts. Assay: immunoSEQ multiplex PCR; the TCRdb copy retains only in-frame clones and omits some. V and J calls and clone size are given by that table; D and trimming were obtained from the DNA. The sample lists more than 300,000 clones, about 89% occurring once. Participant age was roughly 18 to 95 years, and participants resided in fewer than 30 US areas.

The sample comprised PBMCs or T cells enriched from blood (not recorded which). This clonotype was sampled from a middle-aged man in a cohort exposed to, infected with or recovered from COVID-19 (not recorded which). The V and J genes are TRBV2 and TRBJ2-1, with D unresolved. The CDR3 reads CASEAFGNEQFF. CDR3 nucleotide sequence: TGTGCCAGCGAGGCTTTCGGGAATGAGCAGTTCTTC.